The next 13 T cell receptor beta chains were all read from a single sample in a study of T cell changes during pregnancy in multiple sclerosis (dated by TCRdb to about 2019). The library was built by means of the immunoSEQ multiplex PCR assay. TCRdb mirrors the immuneACCESS table, restricted to in-frame sequences. Some clones are absent from its copies; in checked studies, under half trace to an unresolved V gene, and the reason for the others is unknown. The sample table records tens of thousands of clones; approximately 90% of these occur just once. In total, the top ten clones hold more than 1.2% of the sample. Sequenced material: peripheral blood, taken in the third trimester of pregnancy. These receptors all stem from a female donor with multiple sclerosis, enrolled in a pregnancy study.

V and J are TRBV18 and TRBJ1-5, with D possibly TRBD1 on 6 matching bases. Per germline, CDR1 KGHSH and CDR2 LQKENI. Trimming removed 3 bases from V and 5 bases from J, with 11 bases in between. The CDR3 totals 14 residues. CDR3 coding DNA: TGTGCCAGCTCACCTACAGGGAACGATCAGCCCCAGCATTTT. Translation: CASSPTGNDQPQHF.

V and J are TRBV19 and TRBJ2-1, with 11 bases fitting TRBD1. Unmatched junction bases numbered 5, after V lost 4 bases and J lost 0 bases. The germline V gene has CDR1 LNHDA and CDR2 SQIVND (reference sequence). CDR3 size: 17 residues. The CDR3 DNA follows: TGTGCCAGTAGTACACGGACAGGGGGCCGCTCCTACAATGAGCAGTTCTTC. It specifies CASSTRTGGRSYNEQFF.

This sequence joins TRBV4-1 and TRBJ1-3; possible D gene TRBD1, 6 bases. The V gene's germline CDR1 is MGHRA and CDR2 YSYEKL. The CDR3 runs 17 residues. V gave up 3 bases and J gave up 1 base, with 16 bases separating them. In nucleotides, the CDR3 is TGCGCCAGCAGCCACCCTAAGGGGGGGTTTTCTGGAAACACCATATATTTT. Encoded protein: CASSHPKGGFSGNTIYF.

This rearrangement joins TRBV29-1 to TRBJ2-7; D ambiguous. This CDR3 is 13 amino acids long. Trimming removed 6 bases at V and 0 bases at J, with 12 bases between. Germline V gene lookup returns CDR1 SQVTM and CDR2 ANQGSEA. In nucleotides, the CDR3 is TGCAGCGTCCTTGAGGTCAGCTCCTACGAGCAGTACTTC. Amino acids: CSVLEVSSYEQYF.

The gene calls are TRBV5-1 and TRBJ1-2, with TRBD1 matching 12 bases. The V gene end was trimmed by 2 bases and the J gene end by 8 bases; junction bases not matched to a gene: 10. The CDR3 runs to 16 residues. Germline V CDR1 and CDR2: SGHRS, YFSETQ. The CDR3 sequence: CASSLFGTGGVQGYTF. CDR3 bases: TGCGCCAGCAGCTTATTCGGGACAGGGGGCGTACAGGGCTACACCTTC.

This sequence joins TRBV5-1 and TRBJ2-5; 9 nucleotides line up with TRBD2. This CDR3 comprises 15 residues. The germline V gene encodes CDR1 SGHRS and CDR2 YFSETQ. J lost 6 bases, V lost 0 bases, and 6 bases had no gene match. DNA of the CDR3: TGCGCCAGCAGCTTGGAGAATAGCGGGGGAAAGACCCAGTACTTC. Its protein product is CASSLENSGGKTQYF.

This chain uses TRBV5-5 with TRBJ2-1, with TRBD2 as a possible D gene (7 bases). V was trimmed by 2 bases and J by 12 bases, leaving 15 bases between them. Germline V gives CDR1 SGHKS, CDR2 YYEKEE (reference sequence). There are 13 residues in the CDR3. In DNA, the CDR3 is TGTGCCAGCAGCTTTGGGAGGGAGGGGGGGCAGTTCTTC. Protein: CASSFGREGGQFF.

The chain recombines TRBV29-1 with TRBJ1-1, with unresolved D. Germline loops: CDR1 SQVTM, CDR2 ANQGSEA. V lost 4 bases and J 7 bases, leaving 10 bases between the germline ends. This CDR3 region has 11 residues. The CDR3 sequence is CSVVEVFEAFF. As DNA, the CDR3 is TGCAGCGTTGTGGAGGTTTTTGAAGCTTTCTTT.

This rearrangement joins TRBV11-3 to TRBJ1-1; 8 positions match TRBD1. With 8 bases clipped from V and 7 bases from J, the junction kept 3 bases outside the gene matches. The CDR3 is 11 amino acids. Germline V gene data show CDR1 as SGHNT and CDR2 as YENEEA. CDR3 in amino acids: CASGQGGEAFF. Here the CDR3 DNA reads TGTGCCAGCGGACAGGGTGGTGAAGCTTTCTTT.

CDR3 amino acids: CASSPYDRTNTEAFF. In nucleotides, the CDR3 is TGTGCCAGCAGCCCCTACGACAGGACGAACACTGAAGCTTTCTTT. The chain joins TRBV7-2 to TRBJ1-1; D may be TRBD1 (6 bases). Germline assignment: CDR1 SGHTA and CDR2 FQGNSA. CDR3 length: 15 amino acids. V lost 5 bases, J lost 1 base, and 14 bases lay in between.

The chain carries TRBV10-1 and TRBJ1-5, with a tentative D call TRBD1 (5 bases). The V end lost 3 bases, the J end lost 0 bases, and 9 bases lay between the germline ends. The CDR3 covers 15 residues. Germline CDR1 and CDR2: WNHNN and SYGVQD (reference sequence). CDR3 residues: CASSDQTDSNQPQHF. CDR3 nucleotides: TGCGCCAGCAGTGACCAGACAGATAGCAATCAGCCCCAGCATTTT.

Comments on this clone: The same CDR3 arises from other DNA sequences in this sample as well. The chain joins TRBV5-1 to TRBJ1-1; TRBD1 is a possible D gene (5 bases). Germline lookup yields CDR1 SGHRS and CDR2 YFSETQ. The CDR3 runs 14 residues. V was pared by 2 bases and J by 3 bases, with 11 bases between. The CDR3 here is CASSFSGRDTEAFF. CDR3 bases: TGCGCCAGCAGCTTTTCCGGCAGGGACACTGAAGCTTTCTTT.

This chain links TRBV28 with TRBJ2-1; a weak D match, TRBD2 (5 bases). CDR1 is MDHEN and CDR2 is SYDVKM in the germline V gene. Deletions cut 5 bases from V and 0 bases from J, with 11 bases between. This CDR3 has 15 residues. Written as DNA, the CDR3 is TGTGCCAGCAGTGGAGGTTATAGCTCCTACAATGAGCAGTTCTTC. Its translation: CASSGGYSSYNEQFF.